This T cell receptor (beta chain) is drawn from a study of T cells in Graves' hyperthyroidism and ophthalmopathy. V was trimmed by 4 bases and J by 0 bases, leaving 13 bases between them. Per the germline V gene, CDR1 is LGHDT and CDR2 is YNNKEL (reference sequence). The CDR3 runs to 17 residues. Patients aged 18 to 65 had newly diagnosed hyperthyroidism of under 2 months' duration. Diagnostic decisions used clinical symptoms, serum thyroxine and TRAb, thyroid ultrasound and orbital computed tomography. Regarding this clonotype: What it binds is unknown.

RNA transcripts yielded amplified TCR beta CDR3 regions. The HTBI primer set was used in a first-round RT-PCR of the TCR CDR3. One entry per CDR3 protein, called by TCRdb with MiXCR from the multiplex PCR reads. The data contain more than 500,000 distinct CDR3 sequences, roughly 15% of them singletons. Study outcomes and limitations: Blood held most thyroid clonotypes expanded above 0.001 frequency. A 13 V-J model separated ophthalmopathy from stable hyperthyroidism.

This clonotype was obtained from a woman aged 40 to 55 with Graves' hyperthyroidism. The sequenced material came from blood. V is TRBV3-1 and J is TRBJ2-6, with a possible D match to TRBD2 (6 bases). The CDR3 loop reads CASSPKEGLSGANVLTF. CDR3 coding DNA: TGTGCCAGCAGCCCTAAGGAGGGGCTCTCTGGGGCCAACGTCCTGACTTTC.